A single sample is the source of the 27 T cell receptor beta chains below, sequenced in a study of shared clonotypes between healthy human individuals. The table came from immunoSEQ multiplex PCR; TCRdb's copy has only in-frame clones and leaves some out. The data show about 510,000 clones, almost 80% seen once. Sequencing was performed on PBMCs. The source is a middle-aged woman in good health. Some clones in this sample may be carry-over from other donors' samples.

The CDR3 sequence is CASSIGQGRGNQPQHF. CDR3 in DNA: TGTGCCAGCAGCATAGGACAGGGGAGAGGCAATCAGCCCCAGCATTTT. V and J are TRBV28 and TRBJ1-5; 9 bases line up with TRBD1. With 6 bases clipped from V and 2 bases from J, the junction kept 8 bases outside the gene matches. This CDR3 region has 16 residues. Germline V lookup: CDR1 MDHEN, CDR2 SYDVKM.

The V and J genes are TRBV28 and TRBJ2-1; D is possibly TRBD2 (6 bases). This CDR3 spans 16 amino acids. CDR1 is MDHEN, CDR2 SYDVKM, per germline. Between the trimmed V and J ends, which lost 8 bases and 0 bases, there was a span of 17 bases. CDR3 residues: CASGLWRGSSYNEQFF. The CDR3 DNA reads as TGTGCCAGCGGCCTCTGGCGGGGTAGCTCCTACAATGAGCAGTTCTTC.

This chain uses TRBV10-3 with TRBJ2-7, with 9 bases aligning to TRBD1. The CDR3 length is 15 residues. Germline CDR1 reads ENHRY; CDR2 reads SYGVKD. After removal of 2 bases from V and 3 bases from J, the junction contained 5 bases not matched to a gene. For the CDR3, the DNA is TGTGCCATCAGTGAGGGACAGGGGCCGGTCTACGAGCAGTACTTC. Its protein product is CAISEGQGPVYEQYF.

The rearrangement links TRBV10-3 to TRBJ1-1; 8 positions match TRBD1. Trimming took 4 bases from V and 2 from J; bases not matched to a gene: 3. The length of the CDR3 is 14 residues. Germline CDR1 ENHRY, CDR2 SYGVKD. CDR3 sequence: CAISVTGVNTEAFF. CDR3 sequence (DNA): TGTGCCATCAGTGTGACAGGGGTAAACACTGAAGCTTTCTTT.

This clone was observed once. The chain has TRBV10-3 and TRBJ2-1; 9 nucleotides match TRBD2. The CDR3 is made up of 16 amino acids. Unmatched junction bases numbered 8, after V lost 2 bases and J lost 6 bases. Germline values: CDR1 ENHRY, CDR2 SYGVKD. DNA for the CDR3: TGTGCCATCAGTGAGGGTGGCGGGAGGGCCTTCAATGAGCAGTTCTTC. Translating it yields CAISEGGGRAFNEQFF.

The V and J genes are TRBV9 and TRBJ2-2, with 7 bases aligning to TRBD1. This CDR3 comprises 14 residues. V shed 5 bases, J shed 2 bases, and the junction held 3 bases outside the gene matches. CDR1 is SGDLS, CDR2 YYNGEE, per germline. The chain's CDR3 is CASRDRRNTGELFF. The DNA of the CDR3 is TGTGCCAGCAGGGACAGGAGAAACACCGGGGAGCTGTTTTTT.

This clone appeared a single time. The chain couples TRBV28 to TRBJ2-3; TRBD1 aligns across 8 bases. This CDR3 comprises 17 residues. The V gene's germline CDR1 is MDHEN and CDR2 SYDVKM. The V segment lost 4 bases and the J segment 5 bases; nucleotides outside the gene matches: 14. The CDR3 loop is CASSSWSVQGAIDTQYF. In DNA, the CDR3 is TGTGCCAGCAGTTCCTGGAGTGTGCAGGGGGCCATAGATACGCAGTATTTT.

V gene TRBV10-3 combines with J gene TRBJ1-5; unclear D gene. The CDR3 is 15 residues long. Between the trimmed V and J ends, which lost 4 bases and 0 bases, there was a span of 10 bases. Germline CDR1 and CDR2: ENHRY and SYGVKD. The CDR3: CAISASGTSNQPQHF. The CDR3 DNA reads as TGTGCCATCAGTGCAAGTGGCACTAGCAATCAGCCCCAGCATTTT.

This chain joins TRBV7-2 and TRBJ2-1; no definite D call. Per the germline V gene, CDR1 is SGHTA and CDR2 is FQGNSA. V lost 3 bases and J lost 3, with 12 bases in between. The CDR3 is 15 residues long. This chain's CDR3 is CASSFSGKHYNEQFF. The CDR3 DNA follows: TGTGCCAGCAGCTTTTCTGGGAAGCACTACAATGAGCAGTTCTTC.

The genes are TRBV4-2 and TRBJ2-7, with D perhaps given as TRBD1 or TRBD2 (6 bases each). The CDR3 is 13 amino acids. V gave up 5 bases and J gave up 7 bases, with 15 bases separating them. The germline gives CDR1 LGHNA, CDR2 YNFKEQ. The CDR3 nucleotides read TGTGCCAGCAGCTTAGGAGGGGGGTTAGAGCAGTACTTC. Protein sequence: CASSLGGGLEQYF.

The J gene is TRBJ2-5, the V gene TRBV7-2; D is ambiguous. V shed 5 bases and J shed 5 bases, with 12 bases lying between them. Germline CDR1 and CDR2: SGHTA and FQGNSA. CDR3 size: 13 residues. The CDR3: CASSRGMTETQYF. CDR3 nucleotide sequence: TGTGCCAGCAGCCGTGGGATGACGGAGACCCAGTACTTC.

The rearrangement links TRBV25-1 to TRBJ1-2, with D perhaps TRBD1 (5 bases). V lost 1 base and J lost 8, with 14 bases in between. The CDR3 consists of 14 residues. Germline assignment: CDR1 MGHDK and CDR2 SYGVNS. The CDR3 nucleotides read TGTGCCAGCAGTGAATTCCTCAGGGCAGGCGGCTACACCTTC. It encodes CASSEFLRAGGYTF.

The chain has TRBV14 and TRBJ1-4; 7 bases agree with TRBD1. This CDR3 has 16 amino acids. CDR1 and CDR2 from the germline V gene are SGHDN and FVKESK. Trimming cost V 4 bases and J 7 bases; bases outside gene matches: 12. The CDR3, as DNA: TGTGCCAGCAGCCGCCTTCCCGGGACAGCGAGTGAAAAACTGTTTTTT. Translated: CASSRLPGTASEKLFF.

The chain links TRBV9 to TRBJ2-1; D remains ambiguous. This CDR3 is built from 15 residues. Trimming removed 3 bases from V and 7 bases from J, with 17 bases in between. The germline V gene encodes CDR1 SGDLS and CDR2 YYNGEE. The CDR3 DNA is TGTGCCAGCAGCGCCCTAGTCTCCCCGCGGAATGAGCAGTTCTTC. Its translation: CASSALVSPRNEQFF.

The V gene is TRBV29-1, the J gene TRBJ1-1, with D maybe TRBD1 (5 bases). V gave up 6 bases and J gave up 0 bases, with 11 bases separating them. The CDR3 length is 13 residues. Germline values: CDR1 SQVTM, CDR2 ANQGSEA. The DNA of the CDR3 is TGCAGCGTCGACAGCCGTATGAACACTGAAGCTTTCTTT. Residues: CSVDSRMNTEAFF.

This clone was seen a single time. The genes are TRBV12-5 and TRBJ2-5; 11 bases match TRBD2. CDR3 length: 17 amino acids. Germline CDR1 is LGHNT and CDR2 is FRNRAP. V shed 3 bases, J shed 5 bases, and the junction held 11 bases outside the gene matches. The CDR3 coding sequence is TGTGCTAGTGGTTTCCTTAGGACTAGCGGGCCGAAGGAGACCCAGTACTTC. This gives the protein CASGFLRTSGPKETQYF.

The chain has TRBV28 and TRBJ2-5, with a possible D match to TRBD1 (6 bases). Germline-derived CDR1 and CDR2 are MDHEN and SYDVKM. V was cut by 3 bases and J by 0 bases, with 11 bases left in between. There are 15 residues in the CDR3. The CDR3 DNA is TGTGCCAGCAGTTTGCCGCAGGGGCACCAAGAGACCCAGTACTTC. It encodes CASSLPQGHQETQYF.

The chain combines TRBV5-5 with TRBJ2-7, with D maybe TRBD1 (6 bases). This CDR3 has 14 residues. With 4 bases removed from V and 3 bases from J, the gap between germline ends came to 14 bases. Germline V gene data show CDR1 as SGHKS and CDR2 as YYEKEE (reference sequence). The CDR3 bases are TGTGCCAGCAGCCGACACAGGACAGACTACGAGCAGTACTTC. Translation: CASSRHRTDYEQYF.

This clone is a singleton in its sample. The chain uses TRBV18 and TRBJ2-3; D may be TRBD2 (5 bases). The ends were cut back, 1 base at V and 0 bases at J, with 14 bases in the middle. Germline-derived CDR1 and CDR2 are KGHSH and LQKENI. There are 17 residues in the CDR3. The CDR3 DNA sequence: TGTGCCAGCTCACCACTGGGATGGGAGTCGAGCACAGATACGCAGTATTTT. Protein: CASSPLGWESSTDTQYF.

Comment on this clone: One base separates it from a far larger clone, so it is likely a read error. This rearrangement joins TRBV7-6 to TRBJ2-2; D is tentatively TRBD1 or TRBD2 (5 bases each). The CDR3 extends over 17 amino acids. Germline CDR1 SGHVS, CDR2 FNYEAQ. CDR3 residues: CASRPAEWDGNTGEPFF. The CDR3 DNA reads TGTGCCAGCAGACCAGCGGAGTGGGACGGGAACACCGGGGAGCCGTTTTTT.

Only a few counts were recorded for this clone. The V and J genes are TRBV30 and TRBJ1-2, with D possibly matching TRBD1 (6 bases). V was cut by 2 bases and J by 3 bases, with 22 bases left in between. The CDR3 extends over 17 amino acids. Germline loops: CDR1 GTSNPN, CDR2 SVGIG (reference sequence). DNA of the CDR3: TGTGCCTGGAGTCTTATTAGCAGGGGCGGGGGCGACTATGGCTACACCTTC. Translated, it gives CAWSLISRGGGDYGYTF.

This clone occurred many times. Within the sample, other DNA sequences also encode this same CDR3. This chain uses TRBV14 with TRBJ2-7; D is unclear. V dropped 3 bases and J dropped 8 bases, with 8 bases sitting between them. The CDR3 has 11 residues. Germline V gene lookup returns CDR1 SGHDN and CDR2 FVKESK. CDR3 nucleotide sequence: TGTGCCAGCAGCCACTCGAGTCAGCAGTACTTC. Protein sequence: CASSHSSQQYF.

This clone occurred once. The chain combines TRBV5-5 with TRBJ2-2, with unresolved D. V dropped 1 base and J dropped 5 bases, with 6 bases sitting between them. The CDR3 has 13 amino acids. CDR1 and CDR2 (germline): SGHKS, YYEKEE (reference sequence). CDR3 bases: TGTGCCAGCAGCTTGAAAGGGACCGGGGAGCTGTTTTTT. It is translated as CASSLKGTGELFF.

The V and J genes are TRBV29-1 and TRBJ1-2; tentatively, D is TRBD1 (6 bases). The CDR3 contains 12 residues. CDR1 SQVTM and CDR2 ANQGSEA come from the germline V gene. V was cut by 3 bases and J by 3 bases, with 8 bases left in between. CDR3 sequence reads: CSVEQGHYGYTF. CDR3 sequence (DNA): TGCAGCGTTGAGCAGGGGCACTATGGCTACACCTTC.

As DNA, the CDR3 is TGCGCCAGCAGCTTGTCAGGGGTGGAAGGTGAGCAGTTCTTC. This encodes CASSLSGVEGEQFF. V gene TRBV5-1 combines with J gene TRBJ2-1; weak D call: TRBD1 (6 bases). V shed 1 base and J shed 9 bases, with 14 bases lying between them. Germline V gene lookup returns CDR1 SGHRS and CDR2 YFSETQ. The CDR3 is 14 amino acids.

V usage is TRBV5-1 and J usage is TRBJ2-2; 8 nucleotides align to TRBD1. CDR1 SGHRS and CDR2 YFSETQ come from the germline V gene. The CDR3 runs 14 residues. With V trimmed by 4 bases and J by 7 bases, 6 bases remained unmatched. Here the CDR3 DNA reads TGCGCCAGCAGCGATCAGGGGGCCGGCGGGGAGCTGTTTTTT. Translated, it gives CASSDQGAGGELFF. Using reference TRBV5-1 and TRBJ2-2 for the parts outside the CDR3, the full variable domain is KAGVTQTPRYLIKTRGQQVTLSCSPISGHRSVSWYQQTPGQGLQFLFEYFSETQRNKGNFPGRFSGRQFSNSRSEMNVSTLELGDSALYLCASSDQGAGGELFFGEGSRLTVL.

The chain uses TRBV5-4 and TRBJ1-2, with D maybe TRBD1 (6 bases). This CDR3 region has 15 residues. V gave up 6 bases and J gave up 5 bases, with 20 bases separating them. CDR1 and CDR2 from the germline V gene are SGHNT and YYREEE (reference sequence). CDR3 loop: CASTPGRGTGYGYTF. The CDR3 coding sequence is TGTGCCAGCACCCCCGGTAGGGGGACGGGGTATGGCTACACCTTC.